The clone carrying this TCR beta chain appeared a few times. These data are taken from a study of blood T cells in healthy people across ages. Next came a second PCR, run for about 6 to 11 cycles, which used a sample-barcoded 5' primer along with a J-beta primer mix. From the 5' RACE reads, TCRdb called clonotypes with MiXCR, one entry per CDR3 protein. Seen here are about 720,000 distinct CDR3 sequences, approximately 22% observed once, and the top ten hold around 21%. The TCR originated in an older man in good health. The sample comprised blood.

CDR3 coding DNA: TGTGCCAGCAGCTTTCAGGGACTCTCTGGAAACACCATATATTTT. It is translated as CASSFQGLSGNTIYF. This chain connects TRBV5-6 to TRBJ1-3; a possible D gene is TRBD1 (5 bases). Germline values: CDR1 SGHDT, CDR2 YYEEEE. The CDR3 is 15 residues long. The V and J ends lost 2 bases and 0 bases respectively, with 9 bases between them.